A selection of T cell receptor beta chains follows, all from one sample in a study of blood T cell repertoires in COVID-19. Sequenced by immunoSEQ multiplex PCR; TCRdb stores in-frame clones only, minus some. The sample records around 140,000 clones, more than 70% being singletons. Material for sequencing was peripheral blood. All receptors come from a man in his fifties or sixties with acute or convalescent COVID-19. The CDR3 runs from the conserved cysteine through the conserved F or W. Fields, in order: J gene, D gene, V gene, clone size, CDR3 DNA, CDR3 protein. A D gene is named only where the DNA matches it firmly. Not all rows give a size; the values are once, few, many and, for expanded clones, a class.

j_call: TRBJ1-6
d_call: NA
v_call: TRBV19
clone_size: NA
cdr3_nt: TGTGCCAGTAGTCCCTCGGGCGGGTCAGAAGTCGATAATTCACCCCTCCACTTT
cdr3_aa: CASSPSGGSEVDNSPLHF

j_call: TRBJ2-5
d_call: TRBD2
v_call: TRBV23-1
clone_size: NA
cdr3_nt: TGCGCCAGCAGTCTACCCCTGCGGGAGATTCAAGAGACCCAGTACTTC
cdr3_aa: CASSLPLREIQETQYF

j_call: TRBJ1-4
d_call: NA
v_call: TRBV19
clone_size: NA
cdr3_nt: TGTGCCAGTAGTATATCGCGGACAACCATGGAAGAAAAACTGTTTTTT
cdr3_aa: CASSISRTTMEEKLFF

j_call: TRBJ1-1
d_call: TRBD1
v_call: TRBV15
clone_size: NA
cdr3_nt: TGTGCCACCAGCGACCCCGGACAGGGGAACACTGAAGCTTTCTTT
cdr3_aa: CATSDPGQGNTEAFF

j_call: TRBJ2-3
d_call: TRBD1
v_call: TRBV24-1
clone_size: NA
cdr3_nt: TGTGCCACCAGTGATCCGGGACAGACCACAGATACGCAGTATTTT
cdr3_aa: CATSDPGQTTDTQYF

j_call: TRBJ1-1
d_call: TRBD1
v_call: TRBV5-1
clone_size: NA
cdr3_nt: TGCGCCAGCGGTTTTACAGGGGAAACTGAAGCTTTCTTT
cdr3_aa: CASGFTGETEAFF

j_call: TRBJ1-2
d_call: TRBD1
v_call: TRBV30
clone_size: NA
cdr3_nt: TGTGCCTGGAGTACCGGGACAGGGGGGACCTTC
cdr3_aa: CAWSTGTGGTF

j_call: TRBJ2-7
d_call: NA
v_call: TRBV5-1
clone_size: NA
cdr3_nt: TGCGCCAGCAGCTTGAGCGATCTCTCCTACGAGCAGTACTTC
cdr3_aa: CASSLSDLSYEQYF

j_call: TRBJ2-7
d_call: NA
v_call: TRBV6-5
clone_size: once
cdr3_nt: TGTGCCAGCACTCCGGGACACAACTACTACGAGCAGTACTTC
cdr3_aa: CASTPGHNYYEQYF

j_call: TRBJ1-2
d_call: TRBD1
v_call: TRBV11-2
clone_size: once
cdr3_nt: TGTGCCAGCATCGGACTCAGGGGGCAGTCCACCGGCTACACCTTC
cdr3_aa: CASIGLRGQSTGYTF

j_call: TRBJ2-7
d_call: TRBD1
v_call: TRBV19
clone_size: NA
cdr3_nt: TGTGCCAGTACATCAGGGGGCTACGAGCAGTACTTC
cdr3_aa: CASTSGGYEQYF

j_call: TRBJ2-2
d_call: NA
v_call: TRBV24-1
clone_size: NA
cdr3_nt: TGTGCCACCAGTCCGTCTGGAGGGGATGTCGGGGAGCTGTTTTTT
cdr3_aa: CATSPSGGDVGELFF

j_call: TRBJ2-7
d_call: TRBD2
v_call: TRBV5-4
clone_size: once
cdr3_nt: TGTGCCAGCAGCTTGCCCGGGGGGGCAAAGGTCTACGAGCAGTACTTC
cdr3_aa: CASSLPGGAKVYEQYF

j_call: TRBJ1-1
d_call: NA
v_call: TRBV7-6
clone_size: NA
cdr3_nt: TGTGCCAGCAGCTTATCATTGAACACTGAAGCTTTCTTT
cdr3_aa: CASSLSLNTEAFF

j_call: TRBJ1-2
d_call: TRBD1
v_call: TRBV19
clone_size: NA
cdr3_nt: TGTGCCAGTAGTATAGAATCCCCGACAGGGAACTATGGCTACACCTTC
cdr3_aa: CASSIESPTGNYGYTF

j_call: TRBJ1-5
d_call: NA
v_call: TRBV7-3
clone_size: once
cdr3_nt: TGTGCCAGACGGGGACAAAACAATCAGCCCCAGCATTTT
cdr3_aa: CARRGQNNQPQHF

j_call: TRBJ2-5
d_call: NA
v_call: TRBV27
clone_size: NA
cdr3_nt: TGTGCCAGCACCAAACTAGAGGACCAAGAGACCCAGTACTTC
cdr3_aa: CASTKLEDQETQYF

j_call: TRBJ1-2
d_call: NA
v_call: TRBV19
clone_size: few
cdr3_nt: TGTGCCAGTATTCCCACCCCGACAGCCTATGGCTACACCTTC
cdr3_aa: CASIPTPTAYGYTF

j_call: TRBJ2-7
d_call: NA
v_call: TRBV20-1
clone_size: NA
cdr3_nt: TGCAGTGCTAGAGGGACTACCGAGCAGTACTTC
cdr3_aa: CSARGTTEQYF

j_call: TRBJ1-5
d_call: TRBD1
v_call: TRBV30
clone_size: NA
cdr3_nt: TGTGCCTGGAGTGCAGGGGGCGGTCAGCCCCAGCATTTT
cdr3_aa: CAWSAGGGQPQHF

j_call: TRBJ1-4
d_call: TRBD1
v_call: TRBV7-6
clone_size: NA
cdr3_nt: TGTGCCAGCAGCCGGGACAGGGGATACTCTGGGCCTGAAAAACTGTTTTTT
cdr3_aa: CASSRDRGYSGPEKLFF

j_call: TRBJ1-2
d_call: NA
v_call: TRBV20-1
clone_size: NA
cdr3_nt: TGCAGTGTAAGGGAGGGCTACACCTTC
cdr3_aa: CSVREGYTF

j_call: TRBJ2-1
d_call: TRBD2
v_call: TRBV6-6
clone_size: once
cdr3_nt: TGTGCCACCGGCCCCAGCGGGAGGGACAATGAGCAGTTCTTC
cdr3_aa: CATGPSGRDNEQFF

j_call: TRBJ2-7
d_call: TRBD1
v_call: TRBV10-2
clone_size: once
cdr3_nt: TGCGCCAGCAGTACAGGGGCTGGGCCCTACGAGCAGTACTTC
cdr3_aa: CASSTGAGPYEQYF

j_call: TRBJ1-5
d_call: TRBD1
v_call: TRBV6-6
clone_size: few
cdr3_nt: TGTGCCAGCGGACGTTTCGGAGGGGGCGGGGATCAGCCCCAGCATTTT
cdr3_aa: CASGRFGGGGDQPQHF

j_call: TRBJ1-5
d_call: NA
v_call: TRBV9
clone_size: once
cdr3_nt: TGTGCCAGCAGCATAATTGGCGACTCCGGGCCCCAGCATTTT
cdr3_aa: CASSIIGDSGPQHF

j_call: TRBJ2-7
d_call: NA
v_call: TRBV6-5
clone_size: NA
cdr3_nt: TGTGCCAGCAGTAGGGGGGGGAGGGCTGTCAACGAGCAGTACTTC
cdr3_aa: CASSRGGRAVNEQYF

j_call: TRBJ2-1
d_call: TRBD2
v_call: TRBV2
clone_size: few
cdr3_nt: TGTGCCAGCAGTGGCAGACTAGCTGTCAATGAGCAGTTCTTC
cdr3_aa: CASSGRLAVNEQFF

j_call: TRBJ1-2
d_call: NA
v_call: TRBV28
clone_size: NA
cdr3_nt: TGTGCCAGCAGTTTAACTACTACGTCGGGCTATGGCTACACCTTC
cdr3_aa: CASSLTTTSGYGYTF

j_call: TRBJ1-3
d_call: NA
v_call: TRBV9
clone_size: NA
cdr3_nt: TGTGCCAGCAGCGTCCTGGCAGGTTTTGGAAACACCATATATTTT
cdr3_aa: CASSVLAGFGNTIYF

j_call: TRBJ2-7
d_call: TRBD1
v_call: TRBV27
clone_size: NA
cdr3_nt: TGTGCCAGCAGTCCAGACAGGGGGCAATACGAGCAGTACTTC
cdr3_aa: CASSPDRGQYEQYF

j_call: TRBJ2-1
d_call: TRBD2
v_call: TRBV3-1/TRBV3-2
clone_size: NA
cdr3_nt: TGTGCCAGCAGCCACGCCGCTAGCGGGTCATACAATGAGCAGTTCTTC
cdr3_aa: CASSHAASGSYNEQFF

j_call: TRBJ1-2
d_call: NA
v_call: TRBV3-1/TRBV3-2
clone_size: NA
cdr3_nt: TGTGCCAGCAGCCAAGATCGCTGGCAGGGAAGGGGCTACACCTTC
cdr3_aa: CASSQDRWQGRGYTF

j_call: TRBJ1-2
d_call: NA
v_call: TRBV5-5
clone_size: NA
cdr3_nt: TGTGCCAGCAGCCCCTCAGGGGAAGGTTATGGCTACACCTTC
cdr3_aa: CASSPSGEGYGYTF

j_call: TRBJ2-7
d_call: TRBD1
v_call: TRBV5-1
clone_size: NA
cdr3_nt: TGCGCCAGCAGCTTGCTGGACAGGGGCTACGAGCAGTACTTC
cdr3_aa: CASSLLDRGYEQYF

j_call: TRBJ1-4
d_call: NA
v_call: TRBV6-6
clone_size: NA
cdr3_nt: TGTGCCAGCAGTACAGGGTTGACTAATGAAAAACTGTTTTTT
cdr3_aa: CASSTGLTNEKLFF

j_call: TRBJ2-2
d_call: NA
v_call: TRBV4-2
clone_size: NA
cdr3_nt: TGTGCCAGCAGCCCGGGGAACACCGGGGAGCTGTTTTTT
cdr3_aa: CASSPGNTGELFF